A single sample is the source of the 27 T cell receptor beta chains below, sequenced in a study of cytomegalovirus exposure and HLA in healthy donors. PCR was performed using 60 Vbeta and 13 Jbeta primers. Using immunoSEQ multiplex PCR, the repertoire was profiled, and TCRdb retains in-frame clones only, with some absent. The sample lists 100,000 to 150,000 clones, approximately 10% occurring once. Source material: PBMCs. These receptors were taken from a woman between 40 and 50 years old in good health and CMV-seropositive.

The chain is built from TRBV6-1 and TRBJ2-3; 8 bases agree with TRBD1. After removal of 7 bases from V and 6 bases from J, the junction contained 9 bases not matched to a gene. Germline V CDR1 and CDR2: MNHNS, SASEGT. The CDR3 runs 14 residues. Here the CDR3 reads CASTRDRGTDTQYF. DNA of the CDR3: TGTGCCAGCACCAGAGACAGGGGAACCGATACGCAGTATTTT.

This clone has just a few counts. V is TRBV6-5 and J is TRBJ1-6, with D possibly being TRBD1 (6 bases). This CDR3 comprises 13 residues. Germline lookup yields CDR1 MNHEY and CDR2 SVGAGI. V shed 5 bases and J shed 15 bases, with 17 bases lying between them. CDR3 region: CASSPTGTPGLHF. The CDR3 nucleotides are TGTGCCAGCAGTCCTACAGGGACCCCAGGCCTCCACTTT.

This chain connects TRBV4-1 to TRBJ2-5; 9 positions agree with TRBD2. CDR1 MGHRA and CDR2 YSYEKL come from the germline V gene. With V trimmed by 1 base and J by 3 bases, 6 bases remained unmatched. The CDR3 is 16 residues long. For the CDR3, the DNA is TGCGCCAGCAGCCAAGCGGGAGCGGGGGGAAAAGAGACCCAGTACTTC. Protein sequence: CASSQAGAGGKETQYF.

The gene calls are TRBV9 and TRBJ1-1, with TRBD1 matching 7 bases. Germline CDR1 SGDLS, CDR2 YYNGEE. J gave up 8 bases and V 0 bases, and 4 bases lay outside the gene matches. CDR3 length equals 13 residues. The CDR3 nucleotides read TGTGCCAGCAGCGTAGTTGGAGGGGGCGAAGCTTTCTTT. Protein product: CASSVVGGGEAFF.

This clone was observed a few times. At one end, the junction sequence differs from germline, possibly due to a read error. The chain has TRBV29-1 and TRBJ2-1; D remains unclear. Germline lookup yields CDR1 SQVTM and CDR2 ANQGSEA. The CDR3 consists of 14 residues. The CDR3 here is CSAESGQFYNEQFF. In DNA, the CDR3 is TGCAGCGCTGAAAGTGGTCAGTTCTACAATGAGCAGTTCTTC.

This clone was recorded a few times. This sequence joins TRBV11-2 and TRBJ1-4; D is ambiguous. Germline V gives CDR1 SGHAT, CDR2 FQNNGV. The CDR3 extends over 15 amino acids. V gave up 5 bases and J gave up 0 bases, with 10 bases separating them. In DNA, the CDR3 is TGTGCCAGCAGCCCTACGAGATCAACTAATGAAAAACTGTTTTTT. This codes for CASSPTRSTNEKLFF.

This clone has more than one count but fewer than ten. The CDR3 spells CAIRETGQTDTQYF. In DNA form, the CDR3 reads TGTGCCATTAGAGAGACAGGTCAAACAGATACGCAGTATTTT. V and J are TRBV10-3 and TRBJ2-3; D may be TRBD1 (6 bases). Per the germline V gene, CDR1 is ENHRY and CDR2 is SYGVKD. The CDR3 sequence is 14 residues long. The ends were cut back, 9 bases at V and 3 bases at J, with 16 bases in the middle.

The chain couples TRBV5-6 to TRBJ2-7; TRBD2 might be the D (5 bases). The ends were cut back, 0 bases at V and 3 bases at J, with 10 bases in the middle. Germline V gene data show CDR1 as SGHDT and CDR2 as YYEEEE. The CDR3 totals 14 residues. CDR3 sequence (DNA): TGTGCCAGCAGCTTGGGAGCAGCGGACTACGAGCAGTACTTC. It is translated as CASSLGAADYEQYF.

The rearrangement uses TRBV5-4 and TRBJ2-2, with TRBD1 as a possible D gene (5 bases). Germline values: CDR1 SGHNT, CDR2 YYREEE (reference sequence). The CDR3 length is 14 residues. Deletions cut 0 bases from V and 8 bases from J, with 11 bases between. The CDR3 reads CASSLEAGSGELFF. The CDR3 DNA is TGTGCCAGCAGCTTGGAGGCAGGGTCAGGGGAGCTGTTTTTT.

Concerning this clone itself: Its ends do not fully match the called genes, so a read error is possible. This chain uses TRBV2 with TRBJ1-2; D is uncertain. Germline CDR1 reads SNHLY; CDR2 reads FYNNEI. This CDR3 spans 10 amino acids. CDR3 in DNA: TGTGCCAGAAGTGAACGGGTAGTACACTTC. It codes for CARSERVVHF. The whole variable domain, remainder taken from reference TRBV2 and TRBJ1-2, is EPEVTQTPSHQVTQMGQEVILRCVPISNHLYFYWYRQILGQKVEFLVSFYNNEISEKSEIFDDQFSVERPDGSNFTLKIRSTKLEDSAMYFCARSERVVHFGSGTRLTVV.

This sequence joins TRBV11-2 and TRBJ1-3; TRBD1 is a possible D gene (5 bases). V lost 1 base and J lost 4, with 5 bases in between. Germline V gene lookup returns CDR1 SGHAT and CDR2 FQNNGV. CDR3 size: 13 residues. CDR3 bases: TGTGCCAGCAGCTTAGCAGGGGGAAACACCATATATTTT. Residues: CASSLAGGNTIYF.

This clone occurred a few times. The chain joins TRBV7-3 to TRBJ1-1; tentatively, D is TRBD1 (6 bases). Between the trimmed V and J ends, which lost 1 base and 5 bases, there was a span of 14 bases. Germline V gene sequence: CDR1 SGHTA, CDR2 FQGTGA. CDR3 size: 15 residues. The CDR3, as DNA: TGTGCCAGCAGCTTAATACAGGGTTTGACAACTGAAGCTTTCTTT. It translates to CASSLIQGLTTEAFF.

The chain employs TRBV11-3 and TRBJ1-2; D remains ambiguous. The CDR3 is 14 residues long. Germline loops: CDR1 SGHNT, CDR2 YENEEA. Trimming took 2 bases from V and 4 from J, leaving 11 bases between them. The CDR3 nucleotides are TGTGCCAGCAGCTTAATCCGGGGAGCCTATGGCTACACCTTC. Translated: CASSLIRGAYGYTF.

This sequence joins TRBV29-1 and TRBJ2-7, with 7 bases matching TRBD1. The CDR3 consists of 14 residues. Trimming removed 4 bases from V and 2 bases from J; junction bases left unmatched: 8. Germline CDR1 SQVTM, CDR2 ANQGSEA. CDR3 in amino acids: CSVGGTVPPYEQYF. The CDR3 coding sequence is TGCAGCGTTGGAGGGACAGTTCCTCCCTACGAGCAGTACTTC.

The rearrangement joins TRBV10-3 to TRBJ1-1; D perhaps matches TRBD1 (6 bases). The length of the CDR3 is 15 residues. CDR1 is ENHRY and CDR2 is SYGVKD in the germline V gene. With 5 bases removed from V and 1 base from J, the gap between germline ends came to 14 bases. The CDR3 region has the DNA TGTGCCATCAGTAGGGGAGGGGACAAGAACACTGAAGCTTTCTTT. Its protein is CAISRGGDKNTEAFF.

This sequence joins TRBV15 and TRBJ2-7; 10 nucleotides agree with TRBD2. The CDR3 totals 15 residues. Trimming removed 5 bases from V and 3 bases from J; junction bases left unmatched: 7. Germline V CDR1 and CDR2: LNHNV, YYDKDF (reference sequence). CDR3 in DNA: TGTGCCACCAGCCCAAGCGGGGGGGCTGGCTACGAGCAGTACTTC. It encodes CATSPSGGAGYEQYF.

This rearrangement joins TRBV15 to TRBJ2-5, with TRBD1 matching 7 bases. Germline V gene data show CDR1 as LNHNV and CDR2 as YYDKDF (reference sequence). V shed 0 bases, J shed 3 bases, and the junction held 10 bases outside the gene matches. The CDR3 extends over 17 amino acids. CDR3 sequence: CATSRERTGWRKETQYF. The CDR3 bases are TGTGCCACCAGCAGAGAGAGGACAGGTTGGCGGAAAGAGACCCAGTACTTC.

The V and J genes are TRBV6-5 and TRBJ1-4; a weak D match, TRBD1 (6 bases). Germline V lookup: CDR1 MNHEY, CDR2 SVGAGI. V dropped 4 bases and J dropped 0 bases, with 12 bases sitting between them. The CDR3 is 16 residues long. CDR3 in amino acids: CASSSTGTPTNEKLFF. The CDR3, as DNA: TGTGCCAGCAGTTCCACCGGGACACCAACTAATGAAAAACTGTTTTTT.

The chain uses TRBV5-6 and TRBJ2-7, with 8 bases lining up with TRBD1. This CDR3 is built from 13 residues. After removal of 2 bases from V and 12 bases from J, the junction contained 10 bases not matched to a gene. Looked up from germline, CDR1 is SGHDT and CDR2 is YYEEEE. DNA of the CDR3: TGTGCCAGCAGCTTTAGGACAGGGATGAGGGGGTACTTC. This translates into CASSFRTGMRGYF.

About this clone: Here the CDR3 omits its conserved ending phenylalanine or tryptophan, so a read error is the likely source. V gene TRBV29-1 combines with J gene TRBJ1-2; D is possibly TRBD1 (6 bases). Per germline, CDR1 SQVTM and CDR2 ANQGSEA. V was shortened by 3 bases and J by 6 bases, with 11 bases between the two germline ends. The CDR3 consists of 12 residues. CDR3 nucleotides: TGCAGCGTTGACCCGGACAGAAATGGCTACACCGTC. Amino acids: CSVDPDRNGYTV.

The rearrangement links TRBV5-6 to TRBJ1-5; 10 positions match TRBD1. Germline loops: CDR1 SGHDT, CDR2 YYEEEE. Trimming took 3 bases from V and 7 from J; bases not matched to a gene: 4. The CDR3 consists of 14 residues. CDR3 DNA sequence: TGTGCCAGCAGCTCCGGGACAGGGGTCCAGCCCCAGCATTTT. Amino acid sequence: CASSSGTGVQPQHF.

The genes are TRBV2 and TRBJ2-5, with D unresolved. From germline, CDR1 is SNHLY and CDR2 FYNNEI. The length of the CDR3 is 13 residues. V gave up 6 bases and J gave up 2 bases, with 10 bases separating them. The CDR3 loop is CASSSLIQETQYF. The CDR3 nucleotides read TGTGCCAGCAGCAGTCTGATACAAGAGACCCAGTACTTC.

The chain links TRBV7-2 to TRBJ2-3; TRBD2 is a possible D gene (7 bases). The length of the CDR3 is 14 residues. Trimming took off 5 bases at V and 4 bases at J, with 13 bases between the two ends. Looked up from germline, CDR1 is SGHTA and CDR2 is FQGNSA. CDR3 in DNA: TGTGCCAGCAGCAGGGGGGGGCCCCCAGATACGCAGTATTTT. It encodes CASSRGGPPDTQYF.

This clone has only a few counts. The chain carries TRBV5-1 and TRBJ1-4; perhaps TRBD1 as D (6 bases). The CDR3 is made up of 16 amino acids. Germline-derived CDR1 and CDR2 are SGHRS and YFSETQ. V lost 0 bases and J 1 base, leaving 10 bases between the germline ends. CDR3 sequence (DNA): TGCGCCAGCAGCTTGGACCCACAGGGAACTAATGAAAAACTGTTTTTT. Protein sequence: CASSLDPQGTNEKLFF.

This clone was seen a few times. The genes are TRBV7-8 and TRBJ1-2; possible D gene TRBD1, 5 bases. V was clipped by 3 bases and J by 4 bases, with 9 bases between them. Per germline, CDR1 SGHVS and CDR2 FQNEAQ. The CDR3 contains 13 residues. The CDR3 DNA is TGTGCCAGCAGCTTGGGGGGTAGCTATGGCTACACCTTC. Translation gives CASSLGGSYGYTF.

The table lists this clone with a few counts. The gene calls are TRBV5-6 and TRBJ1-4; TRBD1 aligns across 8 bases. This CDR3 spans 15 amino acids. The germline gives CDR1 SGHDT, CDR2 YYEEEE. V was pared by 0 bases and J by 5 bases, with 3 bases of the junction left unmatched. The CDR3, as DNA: TGTGCCAGCAGCTTGGTACGACAGGGGAATGAAAAACTGTTTTTT. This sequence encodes CASSLVRQGNEKLFF.

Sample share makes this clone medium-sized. CDR3 bases: TGTGCCAGCAGCTCTTACTCCGGGACTGCGAACACCGGGGAGCTGTTTTTT. As protein: CASSSYSGTANTGELFF. This sequence joins TRBV11-3 and TRBJ2-2, with D maybe TRBD2 (6 bases). With 4 bases removed from V and 0 bases from J, the gap between germline ends came to 15 bases. CDR1 is SGHNT, CDR2 YENEEA, per germline. The CDR3 runs to 17 residues. Using reference TRBV11-3 and TRBJ2-2 for the parts outside the CDR3, the full variable domain is EAGVVQSPRYKIIEKKQPVAFWCNPISGHNTLYWYLQNLGQGPELLIRYENEEAVDDSQLPKDRFSAERLKGVDSTLKIQPAELGDSAVYLCASSSYSGTANTGELFFGEGSRLTVL.